Listed below are T cell receptor beta chains from one sample, sequenced in a study of cytomegalovirus exposure and HLA in healthy donors. Libraries were prepared by immunoSEQ multiplex PCR; TCRdb keeps only in-frame clonotypes and omits some of them. The sample comprises around 140,000 clones, roughly 78% of which are singletons, and about 4.4% rests with the top ten. The sample was PBMCs. The receptor set was obtained from a man in his fifties in good health and CMV-seropositive. The CDR3 runs from the conserved cysteine through the conserved F or W. D genes are given only for firm matches.

>TRBV6-1|NA
CASSERGGLNTEAFF
>TRBV5-4|TRBD2
CASSLTSGGFPYEQYF
>TRBV27|TRBD1
CATRPRDRGYNEQFF
>TRBV7-9|TRBD1
CASSSRRGSGTEAFF
>TRBV5-1|NA
CASSLGGGEGTEAFF
>TRBV7-8|TRBD2
CASRTSGMSSYEQYF
>TRBV7-8|TRBD1
CASSLTGQPTQYF
>TRBV27|TRBD1
CASSGWGQGADYGYTF
>TRBV29-1|TRBD2
CSAWTSGRGDTQYF
>TRBV9|TRBD1
CASSVGTGGAGTEAFF
>TRBV27|TRBD1
CASFPRQGSSYEQYF
>TRBV4-1|NA
CASSQASGQMNTEAFF
>TRBV6-4|TRBD2
CASREFPRTSGSWSDTQYF
>TRBV9|TRBD1
CASSVSSKGAAGYTF
>TRBV14|NA
CASSRGRWANVLTF
>TRBV11-1|TRBD1
CASSRDRVHEQYF
>TRBV7-2|NA
CASSFERVTYEQYF
>TRBV6-1|NA
CASRSNTVNTEAFF
>TRBV9|NA
CASSVGSGYNEQFF
>TRBV19|NA
CASEPGLRGELFF
>TRBV5-5|TRBD1
CASSLSIGQGPMNTEAFF
>TRBV9|TRBD2
CASSGYSGGLDEQFF
>TRBV19|NA
CASSREGQSAQHF
>TRBV5-4|TRBD1
CASSLPTTGVYGYTF
>TRBV11-3|TRBD1
CASSFGDRRSTDTQYF
>TRBV19|TRBD1
CASSIDPTGTYEQYF
>TRBV2|TRBD1
CASTGQGTNEKLFF
>TRBV19|TRBD1
CASSIGTGGSGKETQYF
>TRBV6-1|TRBD1
CASSAMTGTYGYTF
>TRBV9|NA
CASSRARDTEAFF
>TRBV7-9|NA
CASSYSGNHIGELFF
>TRBV7-6|NA
CASSLNPGQNTEAFF
>TRBV25-1|NA
CASSEMAGVQYNEQFF
>TRBV27|NA
CASRGYREGRNTEAFF
>TRBV9|TRBD1
CASSPRQGVAEAFF
>TRBV10-1|NA
CASSGSGEETQYF
>TRBV11-3|NA
CASSPRAGNMNTEAFF
>TRBV10-3|TRBD1
CAISGDSSSPLHF
>TRBV7-6|TRBD1
CASSQGTGAQSPLHF
>TRBV19|NA
CASTPPGGNTDTQYF
>TRBV13|NA
CASSLGTFPLSYEQYF
>TRBV19|NA
CASTMARGGQPQHF
>TRBV10-2|TRBD1
CASSESGGRAGNTIYF